This T cell receptor (beta chain) appears in the sequencing data of a study of blood T cell repertoires in COVID-19. Across the study: Some COVID-19 samples were acute and others convalescent; all came from the United States, Italy and Spain. The cDNA or gDNA used as material had been derived from T cells, B-cell-depleted T cells, or PBMCs.

The germline gives CDR1 MNHEY, CDR2 SVGAGI. The CDR3 runs to 12 residues. V was trimmed by 5 bases and J by 7 bases, leaving 9 bases between them. In the original analysis: Cell counts per sample came from amplifying reference gene primers. The protocol was immunoSEQ multiplex PCR, while the TCRdb copy is restricted to in-frame clones and leaves out a portion. D and trimming come from the DNA, and the V and J calls and clone size come from that table. The sample consists of about 190,000 clones, 80% of them appearing once. The sequence derives from a man in his fifties or sixties with acute or convalescent COVID-19. The sequencing sample was made of peripheral blood. The V call is TRBV6-5, the J call TRBJ1-5; D not certain. The DNA for the CDR3 is TGTGCCAGCAGTAGCCGAGGGCAGCCCCAGCATTTT. It encodes CASSSRGQPQHF.